This is a list of T cell receptor beta chains from one sample in a study of blood T cells in healthy people across ages. TCRdb itself ran the 5' RACE reads through MiXCR, one entry per CDR3 protein. The data contain 1.4 million or so distinct CDR3 sequences, approximately 42% of them singletons. Sequenced input: blood. The receptor source for this set is a woman aged 18-29 years in good health. CDR3s include the opening cysteine and the closing phenylalanine or tryptophan. Fields, in order: V gene, clone size, J gene, D gene, CDR3 DNA, CDR3 protein. D genes are given only for firm matches. Rows may omit the clone size; those that give it use once, few, many or a size class.

V: TRBV7-9; size: -; J: TRBJ1-1; D: -; DNA: TGTGCCAGCAGCTTAGGATTCTCGGAGATGAACACTGAAGCTTTCTTT; CDR3: CASSLGFSEMNTEAFF
V: TRBV4-3; size: few; J: TRBJ1-1; D: TRBD1; DNA: TGCGCCAGCAGCCAAGATTGGGACAGGGGGCTGAACGGATGGGGCTCTGAAGCTTTCTTT; CDR3: CASSQDWDRGLNGWGSEAFF
V: TRBV6-5; size: -; J: TRBJ2-1; D: TRBD2; DNA: TGTGCCAGCAGCACGCTGACTAGCGGGGGGTTTGAGCAGTTCTTC; CDR3: CASSTLTSGGFEQFF
V: TRBV7-2; size: -; J: TRBJ2-3; D: -; DNA: TGTGCCAGCAGCTCCCAGACCGTCAAGGGAGATACGCAGTATTTT; CDR3: CASSSQTVKGDTQYF
V: TRBV29-1; size: -; J: TRBJ2-1; D: -; DNA: TGCAGCGTTGAATCACGGTTTAAGGGTGAGCAGTTCTTC; CDR3: CSVESRFKGEQFF
V: TRBV9; size: few; J: TRBJ2-1; D: TRBD2; DNA: TGTGCCAGCAGCGTATGGCTAGCGGGCCCCAATGAGCAGTTCTTC; CDR3: CASSVWLAGPNEQFF
V: TRBV7-9; size: few; J: TRBJ2-7; D: -; DNA: TGTGCCAGCAGCTCTAGCTGGCAGACAGACTCCTACGAGCAGTACTTC; CDR3: CASSSSWQTDSYEQYF
V: TRBV10-3; size: few; J: TRBJ2-5; D: -; DNA: TGTGCCATCACAGGCACCCAGGGGGGTGAGCAGTACTTC; CDR3: CAITGTQGGEQYF
V: TRBV9; size: -; J: TRBJ2-5; D: TRBD2; DNA: TGTGCCAGCAGCGTGACTAGCGGGAAGGAAGAGACCCAGTACTTC; CDR3: CASSVTSGKEETQYF
V: TRBV10-3; size: many; J: TRBJ2-3; D: -; DNA: TGTGCCATCAAAATTGGGAGTCGGAACACAGATACGCAGTATTTT; CDR3: CAIKIGSRNTDTQYF
V: TRBV20-1; size: -; J: TRBJ1-5; D: -; DNA: TGCAGTGCTAGTGCGGGTAACAATCAGCCCCAGCATTTT; CDR3: CSASAGNNQPQHF
V: TRBV20-1; size: -; J: TRBJ1-2; D: -; DNA: TGCAGTGCTAGACCGACTACCGCTTATGGCTACACCTTC; CDR3: CSARPTTAYGYTF
V: TRBV4-1; size: -; J: TRBJ2-5; D: -; DNA: TGCGCCAGCAGCCAAGATTCCGCTCGAGCGGAGACCCAGTACTTC; CDR3: CASSQDSARAETQYF
V: TRBV5-1; size: many; J: TRBJ1-1; D: -; DNA: TGTGCCAGCAGTTTATCCGGGGCCACTGAAGCTTTCTTT; CDR3: CASSLSGATEAFF
V: TRBV4-3; size: -; J: TRBJ2-3; D: -; DNA: TGCGCCAGCAGCCCCATCACGTTAGGGGGAAGCACAGATACGCAGTATTTT; CDR3: CASSPITLGGSTDTQYF
V: TRBV12-3/TRBV12-4; size: few; J: TRBJ2-7; D: -; DNA: TGTGCCAGCAGTTTAGTAAGCCTCGAGCAGTACTTC; CDR3: CASSLVSLEQYF
V: TRBV7-2; size: -; J: TRBJ2-7; D: -; DNA: TGTGCCAGCTCCTCGGACAAGCTATACGCCGCCTTTGGGTACGAGCAGTACTTC; CDR3: CASSSDKLYAAFGYEQYF
V: TRBV4-3; size: few; J: TRBJ2-1; D: -; DNA: TGCGCCAGCAGCCCCATGCCCGCTTACAATGAGCAGTTCTTC; CDR3: CASSPMPAYNEQFF
V: TRBV7-9; size: few; J: TRBJ1-1; D: -; DNA: TGTGCCAGCAGCTTAGTTGAGTCTGAAGCTTTCTTT; CDR3: CASSLVESEAFF
V: TRBV7-2; size: few; J: TRBJ2-7; D: -; DNA: TGTGCCAGCAGCTCAGCGCATTGGGCAGCATATGGTTACGAGCAGTACTTC; CDR3: CASSSAHWAAYGYEQYF
V: TRBV7-2; size: -; J: TRBJ2-5; D: TRBD2; DNA: TGTGCCAGCAGCGCGGATAGACTAGCGGGAGCCGCTTTGGAGCAGTACTTC; CDR3: CASSADRLAGAALEQYF
V: TRBV7-2; size: -; J: TRBJ2-7; D: -; DNA: TGTGCCAGCAGCAAGCAGTACTTC; CDR3: CASSKQYF
V: TRBV13; size: -; J: TRBJ1-2; D: TRBD1; DNA: TGTGCCAGCAGCCCCGCCGGGACAGGGGCTGGCTACACCTTC; CDR3: CASSPAGTGAGYTF
V: TRBV2; size: -; J: TRBJ2-7; D: -; DNA: TGTGCCATCAGTCGTAGCCGTAACGAGCAGTACTTC; CDR3: CAISRSRNEQYF
V: TRBV6-1; size: -; J: TRBJ2-7; D: TRBD1; DNA: TGTGCCAGCATTTCACAGGGGGCGCTTTACGAGCAGTACTTC; CDR3: CASISQGALYEQYF
V: TRBV6-5; size: -; J: TRBJ2-2; D: -; DNA: TGTGCCAGCAGACCCCGGACAGAAAACACCGGGGAGCTGTTTTTT; CDR3: CASRPRTENTGELFF
V: TRBV21-1; size: -; J: TRBJ1-5; D: -; DNA: TGTGCCAGCAGCCAAGAGCGGGGGGCATTAGGTCAGCCCCAGCATTTT; CDR3: CASSQERGALGQPQHF
V: TRBV5-1; size: -; J: TRBJ1-2; D: -; DNA: TGCGCCAGCAGGGACAACCTCTTAAACTATGGCTACACCTTC; CDR3: CASRDNLLNYGYTF
V: TRBV7-2; size: once; J: TRBJ1-1; D: -; DNA: TGTGCCAGCAGCTCAAGTTCGGGGGTCGCCCGTTCCATCACCACTGAAGCTTTCTTT; CDR3: CASSSSSGVARSITTEAFF
V: TRBV10-3; size: -; J: TRBJ2-3; D: TRBD2; DNA: TGTGCCATCAGGGGTCCGGGGGGGCCGACAGATACGCAGTATTTT; CDR3: CAIRGPGGPTDTQYF
V: TRBV9; size: -; J: TRBJ2-1; D: -; DNA: TGTGCCAGCAGCGTAGCGGACAACTATGACGAGCAGTTCTTC; CDR3: CASSVADNYDEQFF
V: TRBV30; size: -; J: TRBJ1-5; D: -; DNA: TGTGCCTGGAGTGTGGAGACAGGAGGGTATCAGCCCCAGCATTTT; CDR3: CAWSVETGGYQPQHF
V: TRBV7-9; size: -; J: TRBJ1-4; D: TRBD1; DNA: TGTGCCAGCAGCTTAGTAGGGGGCCATGATAAACTGTTTTTT; CDR3: CASSLVGGHDKLFF
V: TRBV29-1; size: few; J: TRBJ1-1; D: -; DNA: TGCAGCGCTTTAGGGGGACAGAACACTGAAGCTTTCTTT; CDR3: CSALGGQNTEAFF
V: TRBV7-2; size: few; J: TRBJ2-7; D: -; DNA: TGTGCCAGCAGCTTAGACCCCACGTTCAGTGCACTCTACGAGCAGTACTTC; CDR3: CASSLDPTFSALYEQYF
V: TRBV11-2; size: few; J: TRBJ2-1; D: -; DNA: TGTGCCAGCAGCCCCTACGCTATCTATGAGCAGTTCTTC; CDR3: CASSPYAIYEQFF
V: TRBV20-1; size: few; J: TRBJ1-1; D: -; DNA: TGCAGTGCTAGAGATTCTCGGGACTCCACTGAAGCTTTCTTT; CDR3: CSARDSRDSTEAFF
V: TRBV7-9; size: -; J: TRBJ1-2; D: -; DNA: TGTGCCAGCAGCTTAAAAGCCTATGGCTACACCTTC; CDR3: CASSLKAYGYTF
V: TRBV4-2; size: -; J: TRBJ1-2; D: -; DNA: TGTGCCAGCAGCCAAGATCCCAGGGTGAGAGGGGATGGCTACACCTTC; CDR3: CASSQDPRVRGDGYTF
V: TRBV12-3/TRBV12-4; size: -; J: TRBJ1-2; D: -; DNA: TGTGCCAGCACTAAAGACCGGGACATCAGTGGTAACTATGGCTACACCTTC; CDR3: CASTKDRDISGNYGYTF
V: TRBV29-1; size: few; J: TRBJ2-3; D: TRBD2; DNA: TGCAGCGCAACTAGCGGGGTGGCAGATACGCAGTATTTT; CDR3: CSATSGVADTQYF
V: TRBV5-1; size: once; J: TRBJ2-5; D: -; DNA: TGCGCCAGCAGCATGATTGGACAGACCCAAGAGACCCAGTACTTC; CDR3: CASSMIGQTQETQYF
V: TRBV15; size: -; J: TRBJ2-2; D: -; DNA: TGTGCCACCCGGCCCTCAGCGGGTTTCACCGGGGAGCTGTTTTTT; CDR3: CATRPSAGFTGELFF
V: TRBV14; size: -; J: TRBJ2-5; D: -; DNA: TGTGCCAGCAGCCCCGGGACGGCAACCCAAATTAGGGAGACCCAGTACTTC; CDR3: CASSPGTATQIRETQYF
V: TRBV3-1; size: -; J: TRBJ2-5; D: TRBD2; DNA: TGTGCCAGCAGCCTTGGAGGGGCGGGAGGACTTGGTACCCAGTACTTC; CDR3: CASSLGGAGGLGTQYF
V: TRBV6-2/TRBV6-3; size: -; J: TRBJ2-7; D: -; DNA: TGTGCCAGCAGTGACGATGGGGTTTCCTACGAGCAGTACTTC; CDR3: CASSDDGVSYEQYF
V: TRBV19; size: many; J: TRBJ2-7; D: -; DNA: TGTGCCAGCAGCCCTAATTTATACGAGCAGTACTTC; CDR3: CASSPNLYEQYF
V: TRBV20-1; size: -; J: TRBJ1-2; D: -; DNA: TGCAGTGCTGCAGGGAGTAACTATGGCTACACCTTC; CDR3: CSAAGSNYGYTF